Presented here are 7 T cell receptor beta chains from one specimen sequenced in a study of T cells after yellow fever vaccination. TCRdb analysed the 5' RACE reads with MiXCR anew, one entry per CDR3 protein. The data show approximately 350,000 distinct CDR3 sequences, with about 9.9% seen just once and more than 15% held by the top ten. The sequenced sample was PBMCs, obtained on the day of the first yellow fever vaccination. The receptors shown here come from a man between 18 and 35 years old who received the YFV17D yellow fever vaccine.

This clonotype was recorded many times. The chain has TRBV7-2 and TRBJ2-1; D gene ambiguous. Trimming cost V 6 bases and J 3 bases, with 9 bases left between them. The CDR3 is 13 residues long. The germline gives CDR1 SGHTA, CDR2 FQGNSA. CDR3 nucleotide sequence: TGTGCCAGCAGGCCTAGTGGCTACAATGAGCAGTTCTTC. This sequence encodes CASRPSGYNEQFF.

CDR3 protein: CANTGTGPYEQYF. The CDR3 DNA reads as TGTGCCAATACCGGGACAGGGCCCTACGAGCAGTACTTC. This chain joins TRBV2 and TRBJ2-7, with 9 bases aligning to TRBD1. J lost 2 bases, V lost 10 bases, and 6 bases had no gene match. The CDR3 covers 13 residues. The germline V gene has CDR1 SNHLY and CDR2 FYNNEI.

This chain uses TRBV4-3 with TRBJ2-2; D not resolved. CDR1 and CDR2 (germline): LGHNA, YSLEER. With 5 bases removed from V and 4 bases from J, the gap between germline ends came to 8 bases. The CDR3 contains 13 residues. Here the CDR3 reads CASSTRRTGELFF. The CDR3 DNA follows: TGCGCCAGCAGCACCCGGCGCACCGGGGAGCTGTTTTTT.

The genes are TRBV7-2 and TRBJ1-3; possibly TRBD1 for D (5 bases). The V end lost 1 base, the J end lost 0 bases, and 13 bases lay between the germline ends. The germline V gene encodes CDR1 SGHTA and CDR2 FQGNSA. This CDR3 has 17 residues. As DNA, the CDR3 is TGTGCCAGCAGCTTAGGTCTCCGCAGGGACTCTGGAAACACCATATATTTT. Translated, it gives CASSLGLRRDSGNTIYF. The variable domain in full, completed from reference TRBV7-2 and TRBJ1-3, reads GAGVSQSPSNKVTEKGKDVELRCDPISGHTALYWYRQSLGQGLEFLIYFQGNSAPDKSGLPSDRFSAERTGGSVSTLTIQRTQQEDSAVYLCASSLGLRRDSGNTIYFGEGSWLTVV.

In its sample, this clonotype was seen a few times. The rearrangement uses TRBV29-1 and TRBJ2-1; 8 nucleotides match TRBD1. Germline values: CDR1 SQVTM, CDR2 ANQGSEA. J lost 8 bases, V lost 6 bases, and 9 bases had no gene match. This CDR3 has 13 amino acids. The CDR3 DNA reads TGCAGCGTGCCCCGACAGGGGAGACATGAGCAGTTCTTC. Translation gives CSVPRQGRHEQFF.

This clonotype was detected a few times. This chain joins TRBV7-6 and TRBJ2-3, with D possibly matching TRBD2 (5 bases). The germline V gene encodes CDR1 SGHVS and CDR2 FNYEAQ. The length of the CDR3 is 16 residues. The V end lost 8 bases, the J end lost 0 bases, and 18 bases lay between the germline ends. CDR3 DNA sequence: TGTGCCAGCGGACCCCTAGTCCTAGCAAGCACAGATACGCAGTATTTT. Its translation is CASGPLVLASTDTQYF.

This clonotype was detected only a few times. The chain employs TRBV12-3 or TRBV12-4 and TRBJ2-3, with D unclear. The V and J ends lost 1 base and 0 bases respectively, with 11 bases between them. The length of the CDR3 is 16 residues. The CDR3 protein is CASSLGSLPSTDTQYF. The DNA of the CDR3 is TGTGCCAGCAGTTTAGGCAGTTTACCCAGCACAGATACGCAGTATTTT.